The sequence of this TCR beta chain was determined in a study of T-cell reconstitution after alpha-beta-depleted transplantation in children. A TCRbeta library incorporating unique molecular identifiers was prepared. TCRdb redid the calling of the PCR reads with MiXCR, one entry per CDR3 protein. The sample consists of about 980,000 distinct CDR3 sequences, roughly 29% of them appearing once. Trimming shortened V by 0 bases and J by 4 bases, and 11 bases separated the two germline ends. Germline loops: CDR1 SEHNR, CDR2 FQNEAQ (reference sequence). CDR3 length: 15 amino acids. The gene calls are TRBV7-9 and TRBJ2-3, with D perhaps being TRBD1 or TRBD2 (6 bases each). Source: PBMCs, mostly from graft donor cells, taken 360 days after TCRalphabeta/CD19-depleted stem cell transplant. This receptor was identified in a boy under two years old who had a stem cell transplant for SCID, so the T cells may come from the graft donor. The CDR3, as DNA: TGTGCCAGCAGCTTAGCGAACAGGGAGGCAGATACGCAGTATTTT. As protein: CASSLANREADTQYF.